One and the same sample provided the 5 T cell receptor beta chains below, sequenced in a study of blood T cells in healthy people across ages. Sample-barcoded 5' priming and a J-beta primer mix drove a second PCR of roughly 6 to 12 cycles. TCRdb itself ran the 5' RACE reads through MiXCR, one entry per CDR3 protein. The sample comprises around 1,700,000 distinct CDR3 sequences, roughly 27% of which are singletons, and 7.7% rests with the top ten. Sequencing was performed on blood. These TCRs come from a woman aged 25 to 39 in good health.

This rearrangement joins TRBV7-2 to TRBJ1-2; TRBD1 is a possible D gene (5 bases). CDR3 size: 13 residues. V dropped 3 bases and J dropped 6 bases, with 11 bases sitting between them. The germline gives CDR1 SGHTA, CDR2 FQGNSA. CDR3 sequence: CASSFRGGDGYTF. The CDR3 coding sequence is TGTGCCAGCAGCTTTCGGGGAGGGGATGGCTACACCTTC.

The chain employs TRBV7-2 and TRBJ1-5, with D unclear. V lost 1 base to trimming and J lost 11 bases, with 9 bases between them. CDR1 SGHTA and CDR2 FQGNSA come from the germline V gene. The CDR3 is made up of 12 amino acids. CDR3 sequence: CASSLEARSQHF. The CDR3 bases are TGTGCCAGCAGCTTAGAAGCTCGGTCCCAGCATTTT.

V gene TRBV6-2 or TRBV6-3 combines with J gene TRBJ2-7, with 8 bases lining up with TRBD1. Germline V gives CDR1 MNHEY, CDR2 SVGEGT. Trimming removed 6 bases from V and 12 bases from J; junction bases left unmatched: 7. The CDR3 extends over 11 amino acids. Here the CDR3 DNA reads TGTGCCAGCAGCAGAGACAGGGGATTGTACTTC. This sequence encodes CASSRDRGLYF.

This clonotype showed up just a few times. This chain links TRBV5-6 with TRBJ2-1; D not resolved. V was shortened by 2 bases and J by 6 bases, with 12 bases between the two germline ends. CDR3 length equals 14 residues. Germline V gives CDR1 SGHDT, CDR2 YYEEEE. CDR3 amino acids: CASSFPGSPNEQFF. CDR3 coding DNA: TGTGCCAGCAGCTTCCCGGGCAGCCCCAATGAGCAGTTCTTC.

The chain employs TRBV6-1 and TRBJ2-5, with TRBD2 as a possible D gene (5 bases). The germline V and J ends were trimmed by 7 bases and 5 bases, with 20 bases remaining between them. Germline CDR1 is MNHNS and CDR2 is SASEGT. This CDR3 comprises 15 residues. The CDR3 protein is CASTVRERLGETQYF. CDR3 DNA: TGTGCCAGCACCGTTCGTGAGCGGTTGGGGGAGACCCAGTACTTC.